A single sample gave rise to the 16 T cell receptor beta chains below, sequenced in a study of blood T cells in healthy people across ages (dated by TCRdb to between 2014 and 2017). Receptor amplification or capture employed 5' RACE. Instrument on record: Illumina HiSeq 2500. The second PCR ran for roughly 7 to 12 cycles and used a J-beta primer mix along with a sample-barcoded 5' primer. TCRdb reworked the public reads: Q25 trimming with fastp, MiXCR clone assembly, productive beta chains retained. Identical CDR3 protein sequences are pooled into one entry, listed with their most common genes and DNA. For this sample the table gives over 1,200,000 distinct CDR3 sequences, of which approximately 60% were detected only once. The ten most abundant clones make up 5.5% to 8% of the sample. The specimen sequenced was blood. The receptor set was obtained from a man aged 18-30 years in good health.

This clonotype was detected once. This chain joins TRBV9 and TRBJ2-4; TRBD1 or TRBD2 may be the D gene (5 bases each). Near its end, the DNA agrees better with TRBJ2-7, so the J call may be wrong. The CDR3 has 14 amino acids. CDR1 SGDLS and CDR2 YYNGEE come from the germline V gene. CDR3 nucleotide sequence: TGTGCCAGCAGCGCGCCAGGGACGTATTACGAGCAGTACTTC. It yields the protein CASSAPGTYYEQYF.

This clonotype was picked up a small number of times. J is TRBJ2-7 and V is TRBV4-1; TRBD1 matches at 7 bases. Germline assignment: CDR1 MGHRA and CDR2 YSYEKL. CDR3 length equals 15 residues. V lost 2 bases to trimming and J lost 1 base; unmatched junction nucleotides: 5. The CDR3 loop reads CASSQLGTESYEQYF. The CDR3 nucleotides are TGCGCCAGCAGCCAACTTGGGACAGAATCCTACGAGCAGTACTTC.

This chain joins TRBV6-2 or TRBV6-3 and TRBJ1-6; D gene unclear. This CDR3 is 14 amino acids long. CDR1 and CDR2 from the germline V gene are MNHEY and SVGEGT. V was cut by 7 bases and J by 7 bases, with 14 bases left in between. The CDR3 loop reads CASNEGRRNSPLHF. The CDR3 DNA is TGTGCCAGCAATGAAGGACGAAGAAATTCACCCCTCCACTTT.

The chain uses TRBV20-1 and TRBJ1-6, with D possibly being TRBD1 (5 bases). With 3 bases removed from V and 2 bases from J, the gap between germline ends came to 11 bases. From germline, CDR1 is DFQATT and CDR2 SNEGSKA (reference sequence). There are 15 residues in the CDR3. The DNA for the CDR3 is TGCAGTGCTAGGGGGCAGGACCCCTATAATTCACCCCTCCACTTT. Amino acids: CSARGQDPYNSPLHF.

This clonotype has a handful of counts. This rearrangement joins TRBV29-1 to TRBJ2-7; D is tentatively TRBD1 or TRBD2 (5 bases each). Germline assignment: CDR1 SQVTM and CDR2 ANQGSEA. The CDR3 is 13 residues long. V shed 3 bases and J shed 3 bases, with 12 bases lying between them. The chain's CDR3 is CSVDEGENYEQYF. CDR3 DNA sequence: TGCAGCGTTGATGAAGGGGAGAACTACGAGCAGTACTTC.

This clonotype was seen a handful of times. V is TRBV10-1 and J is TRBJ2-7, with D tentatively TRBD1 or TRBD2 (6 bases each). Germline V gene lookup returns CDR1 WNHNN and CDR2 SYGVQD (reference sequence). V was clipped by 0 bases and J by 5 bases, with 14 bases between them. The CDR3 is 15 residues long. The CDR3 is CASSESVGGEDEQYF. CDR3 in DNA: TGCGCCAGCAGTGAGTCGGTGGGGGGCGAAGACGAGCAGTACTTC.

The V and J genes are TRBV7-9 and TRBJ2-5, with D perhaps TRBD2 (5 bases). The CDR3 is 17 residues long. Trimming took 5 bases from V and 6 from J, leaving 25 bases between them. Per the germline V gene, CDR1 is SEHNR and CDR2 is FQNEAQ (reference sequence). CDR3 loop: CASSVLLAGERGQTQYF. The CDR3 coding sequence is TGTGCCAGCAGCGTCCTCCTAGCTGGTGAGAGAGGGCAGACCCAGTACTTC.

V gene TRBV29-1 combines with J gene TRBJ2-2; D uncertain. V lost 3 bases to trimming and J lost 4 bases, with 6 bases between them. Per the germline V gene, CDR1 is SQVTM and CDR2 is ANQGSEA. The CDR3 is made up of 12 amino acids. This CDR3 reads CSVESGTGELFF. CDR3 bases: TGCAGCGTTGAGTCGGGCACCGGGGAGCTGTTTTTT.

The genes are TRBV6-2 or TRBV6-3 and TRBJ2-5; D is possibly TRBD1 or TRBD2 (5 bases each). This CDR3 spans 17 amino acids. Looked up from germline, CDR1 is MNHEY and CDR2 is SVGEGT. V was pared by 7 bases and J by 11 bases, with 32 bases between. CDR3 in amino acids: CASIKSGGAGSYNEQYF. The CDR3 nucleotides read TGTGCCAGCATTAAATCTGGAGGAGCAGGGTCCTACAATGAGCAGTACTTC.

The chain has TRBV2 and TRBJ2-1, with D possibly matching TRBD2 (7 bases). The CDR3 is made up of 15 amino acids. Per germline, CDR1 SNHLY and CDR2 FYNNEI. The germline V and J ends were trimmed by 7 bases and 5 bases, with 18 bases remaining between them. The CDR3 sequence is CASKGGWGGHNEQFF. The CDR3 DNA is TGTGCCAGCAAGGGGGGGTGGGGTGGACACAATGAGCAGTTCTTC.

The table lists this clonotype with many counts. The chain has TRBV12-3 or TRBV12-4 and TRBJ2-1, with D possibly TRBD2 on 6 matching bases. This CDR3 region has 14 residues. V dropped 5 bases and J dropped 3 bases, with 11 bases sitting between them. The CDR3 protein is CASSPGTDYNEQFF. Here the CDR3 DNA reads TGTGCCAGCAGTCCCGGGACTGACTACAATGAGCAGTTCTTC.

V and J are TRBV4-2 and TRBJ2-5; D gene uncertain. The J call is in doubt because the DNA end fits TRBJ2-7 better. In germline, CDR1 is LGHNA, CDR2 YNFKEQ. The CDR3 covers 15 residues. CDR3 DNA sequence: TGTGCCAGCAGCCAAGTGGGGTCGAGGTTCTACGAGCAGTACTTC. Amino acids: CASSQVGSRFYEQYF.

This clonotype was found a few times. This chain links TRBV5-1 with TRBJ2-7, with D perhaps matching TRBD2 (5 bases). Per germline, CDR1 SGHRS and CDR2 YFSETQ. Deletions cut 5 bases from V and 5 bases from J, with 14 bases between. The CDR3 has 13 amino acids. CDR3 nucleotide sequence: TGCGCCAGCAGTTCCCCCGGGGTAAACGAGCAGTACTTC. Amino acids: CASSSPGVNEQYF. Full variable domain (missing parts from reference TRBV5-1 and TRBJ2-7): KAGVTQTPRYLIKTRGQQVTLSCSPISGHRSVSWYQQTPGQGLQFLFEYFSETQRNKGNFPGRFSGRQFSNSRSEMNVSTLELGDSALYLCASSSPGVNEQYFGPGTRLTVT.

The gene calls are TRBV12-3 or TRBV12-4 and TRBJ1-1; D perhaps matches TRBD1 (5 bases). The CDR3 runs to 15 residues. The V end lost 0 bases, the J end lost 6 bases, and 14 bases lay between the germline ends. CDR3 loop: CASSLAGEVMAEAFF. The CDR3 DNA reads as TGTGCCAGCAGTTTAGCAGGGGAGGTGATGGCTGAAGCTTTCTTT.

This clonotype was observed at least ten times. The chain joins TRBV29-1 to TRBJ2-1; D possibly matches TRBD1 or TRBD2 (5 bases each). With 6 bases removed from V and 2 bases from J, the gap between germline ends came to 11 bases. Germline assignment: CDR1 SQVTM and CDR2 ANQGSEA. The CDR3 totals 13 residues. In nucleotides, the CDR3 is TGCAGCGTGCGATCGGGGCCCTACAATGAGCAGTTCTTC. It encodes CSVRSGPYNEQFF.

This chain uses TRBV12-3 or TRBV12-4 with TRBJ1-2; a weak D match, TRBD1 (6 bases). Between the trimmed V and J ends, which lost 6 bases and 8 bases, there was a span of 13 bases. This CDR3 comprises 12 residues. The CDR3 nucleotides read TGTGCCAGCAGCCGCAGGGGTCTGGGCTACACCTTC. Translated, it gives CASSRRGLGYTF.